A single sample gave rise to the 24 T cell receptor beta chains below, sequenced in a study of blood T cells in healthy people across ages. A second PCR of 7 to 11 cycles used a sample-barcoded 5' primer and a J-beta primer mix. TCRdb re-called the 5' RACE reads with MiXCR, one entry per CDR3 protein. The sample carries 800,000 or so distinct CDR3 sequences, around 68% recorded once. Sequenced sample: blood. The receptor source for this set is a man in his thirties or forties in good health.

The V gene is TRBV7-3, the J gene TRBJ2-3; D might be TRBD1 or TRBD2, each matching 5 bases. CDR1 is SGHTA and CDR2 is FQGTGA in the germline V gene. V was shortened by 2 bases and J by 2 bases, with 11 bases between the two germline ends. The CDR3 is made up of 15 amino acids. CDR3 DNA: TGTGCCAGCAGCTTATGGGGGACCCCCACAGATACGCAGTATTTT. The encoded protein is CASSLWGTPTDTQYF.

The table lists this clonotype with a few counts. The chain combines TRBV4-3 with TRBJ2-7; 7 positions match TRBD1. V gave up 0 bases and J gave up 3 bases; unmatched junction bases: 5. Germline assignment: CDR1 LGHNA and CDR2 YSLEER. This CDR3 is built from 15 residues. DNA of the CDR3: TGCGCCAGCAGCCAAGAAATGACAGGGAGCTACGAGCAGTACTTC. Its translation is CASSQEMTGSYEQYF.

CDR3 sequence reads: CASRSVGEAFF. DNA of the CDR3: TGTGCCAGCAGATCGGTAGGTGAAGCTTTCTTT. The chain is built from TRBV13 and TRBJ1-1; D uncertain. V dropped 6 bases and J dropped 7 bases, with 9 bases sitting between them. CDR3 length: 11 amino acids. CDR1 and CDR2 from the germline V gene are PRHDT and FYEKMQ (reference sequence).

This clonotype has a handful of counts. The junction does not match germline at one end; this may be a read error. The chain employs TRBV3-1 and TRBJ2-7; D ambiguous. The germline V gene encodes CDR1 LGHDT and CDR2 YNNKEL (reference sequence). This CDR3 comprises 13 residues. CDR3 in DNA: TGTGCTAGCAGCCAAGTGGGCACCTACGAGCAGTACTTC. It specifies CASSQVGTYEQYF.

The rearrangement uses TRBV12-3 or TRBV12-4 and TRBJ2-5; 7 bases fit TRBD1. The CDR3 is 14 residues long. Germline trimming cut 5 bases from V and 0 bases from J; bases unmatched to any gene: 3. CDR3 protein: CASSNDRDQETQYF. The CDR3, as DNA: TGTGCCAGCAGTAATGACAGGGACCAAGAGACCCAGTACTTC.

The chain carries TRBV7-9 and TRBJ2-3, with 7 positions matching TRBD2. Germline values: CDR1 SEHNR, CDR2 FQNEAQ (reference sequence). With 5 bases clipped from V and 6 bases from J, the junction kept 11 bases outside the gene matches. The CDR3 consists of 15 residues. The CDR3 is CASSHSTSTVDTQYF. DNA of the CDR3: TGTGCCAGCAGCCACTCGACTAGCACTGTTGATACGCAGTATTTT.

The chain carries TRBV28 and TRBJ2-4; TRBD1 aligns across 11 bases. The J call is doubtful: the DNA matches TRBJ2-7 better. Germline-derived CDR1 and CDR2 are MDHEN and SYDVKM. CDR3 length: 16 residues. The CDR3 loop reads CASSLSGQGGFYEQYF. CDR3 nucleotides: TGTGCCAGCAGTTTATCGGGACAGGGGGGGTTTTACGAGCAGTACTTC.

This chain links TRBV7-2 with TRBJ2-6, with D possibly being TRBD1 (6 bases). Between the trimmed V and J ends, which lost 11 bases and 2 bases, there was a span of 16 bases. The CDR3 covers 15 residues. Germline lookup yields CDR1 SGHTA and CDR2 FQGNSA. CDR3 sequence reads: CASTGTITGANVLTF. Here the CDR3 DNA reads TGTGCCTCTACCGGGACAATCACTGGGGCCAACGTCCTGACTTTC.

The chain carries TRBV29-1 and TRBJ2-5; no definite D call. The CDR3 is 13 residues long. The germline V gene encodes CDR1 SQVTM and CDR2 ANQGSEA. Trimming stripped 1 base from V and 0 bases from J, with 6 bases between. CDR3 loop: CSVEVRYQETQYF. In DNA, the CDR3 is TGCAGCGTTGAAGTCAGATACCAAGAGACCCAGTACTTC.

The chain joins TRBV5-1 to TRBJ2-7; 9 bases align to TRBD1. CDR1 is SGHRS and CDR2 is YFSETQ in the germline V gene. The CDR3 extends over 16 amino acids. Losses at the gene ends were 4 bases for V and 0 bases for J; bases not matched to a gene: 8. The CDR3 DNA follows: TGCGCCAGCAGCAAACTCCGGGACAGGGCCTCCTACGAGCAGTACTTC. Amino acid sequence: CASSKLRDRASYEQYF.

The rearrangement uses TRBV6-5 and TRBJ2-3; D perhaps matches TRBD2 (5 bases). Germline V gene lookup returns CDR1 MNHEY and CDR2 SVGAGI. Trimming shortened V by 2 bases and J by 4 bases, and 13 bases separated the two germline ends. The CDR3 has 15 amino acids. In nucleotides, the CDR3 is TGTGCCAGCAGTTACATGGGAAGCGGATCAGATACGCAGTATTTT. It is translated as CASSYMGSGSDTQYF.

This clonotype was seen only a few times. This chain connects TRBV6-2 or TRBV6-3 to TRBJ1-1; D gene ambiguous. Germline CDR1 reads MNHEY; CDR2 reads SVGEGT. The CDR3 loop spans 18 amino acids. V was cut by 0 bases and J by 0 bases, with 17 bases left in between. CDR3 coding DNA: TGTGCCAGCAGTTACTCGCCTGGAGTGGTGGGCCTGAACACTGAAGCTTTCTTT. Encoded protein: CASSYSPGVVGLNTEAFF.

This sequence joins TRBV7-2 and TRBJ2-1, with D maybe TRBD2 (6 bases). The CDR3 has 15 amino acids. Germline V gene data show CDR1 as SGHTA and CDR2 as FQGNSA. Between the trimmed V and J ends, which lost 4 bases and 5 bases, there was a span of 15 bases. The CDR3 loop is CASSSEAGPHNEQFF. The CDR3 nucleotides read TGTGCCAGCAGCTCGGAGGCGGGGCCTCACAATGAGCAGTTCTTC. Together with reference TRBV7-2 and TRBJ2-1, the CDR3 gives the full variable domain: GAGVSQSPSNKVTEKGKDVELRCDPISGHTALYWYRQSLGQGLEFLIYFQGNSAPDKSGLPSDRFSAERTGGSVSTLTIQRTQQEDSAVYLCASSSEAGPHNEQFFGPGTRLTVL.

The genes are TRBV10-3 and TRBJ1-2, with a possible D match to TRBD1 (5 bases). The CDR3 is made up of 13 amino acids. Germline V gene lookup returns CDR1 ENHRY and CDR2 SYGVKD. The ends were cut back, 7 bases at V and 2 bases at J, with 11 bases in the middle. The CDR3 loop is CAITGTGNYGYTF. CDR3 bases: TGTGCCATCACCGGGACCGGGAACTATGGCTACACCTTC.

As to this clonotype: One end of the junction fails to match germline, which may point to a read error. This chain connects TRBV10-2 to TRBJ1-1; TRBD1 matches 10 bases. CDR1 is WSHSY, CDR2 SAAADI, per germline. The CDR3 length is 15 residues. This chain's CDR3 is CAGSDRGLGNTEAFF. CDR3 nucleotide sequence: TGCGCCGGCAGCGACAGGGGGCTGGGGAACACTGAAGCTTTCTTT.

V gene TRBV28 combines with J gene TRBJ1-2; 8 bases fit TRBD1. This CDR3 is 15 amino acids long. The V gene end was trimmed by 2 bases and the J gene end by 3 bases; junction bases not matched to a gene: 5. The V gene's germline CDR1 is MDHEN and CDR2 SYDVKM. The CDR3 DNA sequence: TGTGCCAGCAGTTTACAACCGACAGGGGACTATGGCTACACCTTC. Translation gives CASSLQPTGDYGYTF.

As regards this clonotype: Relative to the germline gene, one junction end is altered; a read error may explain this. The V gene is TRBV29-1, the J gene TRBJ2-5, with 9 nucleotides matching TRBD1. Germline V gene lookup returns CDR1 SQVTM and CDR2 ANQGSEA. The CDR3 covers 12 residues. The CDR3 sequence is CGVFGQGIDQYF. The CDR3 bases are TGCGGCGTATTCGGACAGGGGATCGACCAGTACTTC.

The gene calls are TRBV20-1 and TRBJ2-1; tentatively, D is TRBD2 (6 bases). In germline, CDR1 is DFQATT, CDR2 SNEGSKA (reference sequence). The CDR3 loop spans 19 amino acids. The CDR3 sequence is CSQVTPGRGAKSSYNEQFF. CDR3 sequence (DNA): TGCAGCCAAGTAACTCCGGGGCGGGGTGCCAAAAGCTCCTACAATGAGCAGTTCTTC.

The rearrangement uses TRBV25-1 and TRBJ2-7; D could derive from TRBD1 or TRBD2 (6 bases each). The J call may be wrong; the DNA end is better matched by TRBJ2-5. Germline CDR1 and CDR2: MGHDK and SYGVNS. The CDR3 has 13 residues. DNA of the CDR3: TGTGCCAGCAGTATAACCGGAGGGGGGACCCAGTACTTC. It yields the protein CASSITGGGTQYF.

The chain joins TRBV3-1 to TRBJ2-5; tentative D call: TRBD1 (6 bases). The CDR3 consists of 14 residues. The ends were cut back, 6 bases at V and 11 bases at J, with 22 bases in the middle. The germline CDR1 and CDR2 sequences are LGHDT and YNNKEL (reference sequence). Here the CDR3 reads CASSNPGQYNEQYF. The DNA of the CDR3 is TGTGCCAGCAGTAACCCGGGACAATACAATGAGCAGTACTTC.

This clonotype occurred many times. A much larger clone is a single base away; this may be a read error. This chain connects TRBV20-1 to TRBJ2-7; weak D call: TRBD2 (5 bases). This CDR3 has 12 amino acids. In germline, CDR1 is DFQATT, CDR2 SNEGSKA (reference sequence). The V gene lost 3 bases and the J gene lost 2 bases, with 8 bases spanning the gap. This CDR3 reads CSARPGAYEQYF. The CDR3 DNA follows: TGCAGTGCTAGGCCCGGGGCCTACGAGCAGTACTTC.

This clonotype was observed a few times. The chain uses TRBV7-9 and TRBJ1-1; no definite D call. This CDR3 contains 12 residues. V dropped 5 bases and J dropped 1 base, with 5 bases sitting between them. CDR1 is SEHNR, CDR2 FQNEAQ, per germline (reference sequence). In DNA, the CDR3 is TGTGCCAGCAGCATGGGGAACACTGAAGCTTTCTTT. Translated, it gives CASSMGNTEAFF.

The J gene is TRBJ2-2, the V gene TRBV24-1, with TRBD1 matching over 9 bases. The CDR3 sequence is 14 residues long. The V gene's germline CDR1 is KGHDR and CDR2 SFDVKD. J gave up 7 bases and V 7 bases, and 6 bases lay outside the gene matches. The CDR3 nucleotides read TGTGCCACCAGGGTAACAGGGGGCAACGGGGAGCTGTTTTTT. It codes for CATRVTGGNGELFF.

The V and J genes are TRBV28 and TRBJ2-7, with D maybe TRBD2 (6 bases). CDR1 MDHEN and CDR2 SYDVKM come from the germline V gene. The CDR3 spans 17 residues. Trimming cost V 7 bases and J 0 bases, with 22 bases left between them. The CDR3 DNA is TGTGCCAGCAACACATGGGGGACTTCCAGGAGCTCCTACGAGCAGTACTTC. Residues: CASNTWGTSRSSYEQYF.